This TCR beta chain is drawn from a study of response to subunit inactivated influenza vaccine. General observations from the study: New T cells are recruited in small numbers by each seasonal influenza vaccination, according to the authors' suggestion.

The sample holds a few counts of this clonotype. The antigen remains undetermined. MiXCR, applied by TCRdb to the RT-PCR reads, yields one record per CDR3 protein. The table records just over 300,000 distinct CDR3 sequences, 21% of them present only once. The V end lost 3 bases, the J end lost 7 bases, and 12 bases lay between the germline ends. The CDR3 contains 14 residues. Germline lookup yields CDR1 SEHNR and CDR2 FQNEAQ (reference sequence). This TCR was recovered from a man aged 50-75 years who received an inactivated influenza vaccine. The sequences come from PBMCs from blood, collected less than 22 months after vaccination. This chain links TRBV7-9 with TRBJ1-4; D may be TRBD1 (6 bases). Written as DNA, the CDR3 is TGTGCCAGCAGCTTCGGCAGGGGTAGTGAAAAACTGTTTTTT. This encodes CASSFGRGSEKLFF.